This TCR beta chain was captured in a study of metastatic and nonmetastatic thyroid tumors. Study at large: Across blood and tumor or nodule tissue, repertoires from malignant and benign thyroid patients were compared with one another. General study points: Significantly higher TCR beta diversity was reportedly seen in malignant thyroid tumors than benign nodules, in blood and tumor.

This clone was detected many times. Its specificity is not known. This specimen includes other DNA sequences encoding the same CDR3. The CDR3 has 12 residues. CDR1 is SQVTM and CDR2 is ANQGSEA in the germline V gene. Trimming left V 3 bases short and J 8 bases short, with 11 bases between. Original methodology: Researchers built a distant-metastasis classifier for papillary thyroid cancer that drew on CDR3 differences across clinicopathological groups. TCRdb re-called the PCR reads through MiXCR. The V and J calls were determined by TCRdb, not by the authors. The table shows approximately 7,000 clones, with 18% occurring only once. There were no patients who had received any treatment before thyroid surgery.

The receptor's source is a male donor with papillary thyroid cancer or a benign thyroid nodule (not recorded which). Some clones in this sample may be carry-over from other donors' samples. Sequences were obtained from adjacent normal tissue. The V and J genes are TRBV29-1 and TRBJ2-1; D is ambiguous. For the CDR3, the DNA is TGCAGCGTTGATAAGGGTTGGGATGAGCAGTTCTTC. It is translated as CSVDKGWDEQFF.